The rows below give T cell receptor beta chains drawn from one sample of a study of beta chain features in type 1 diabetes. The method was immunoSEQ multiplex PCR; TCRdb's version includes in-frame clones alone and lacks a portion of them. The sample lists 600,000 or so clones, 11% to 15% occurring once. Input material: naive CD4+ T cells from blood. These receptor sequences come from a man aged 18-30 years with type 1 diabetes. CDR3s include the opening cysteine and the closing phenylalanine or tryptophan.

V gene	CDR3 protein
TRBV29-1	CSVLGDRNIQYF
TRBV30	CAWSLLVGQDTQYF
TRBV30	CASSIGNTEAFF
TRBV23-1	CASAIEYQETQYF
TRBV5-1	CASSPLSGGDTQYF
TRBV11-2	CASTPIRGTPNIQYF
TRBV9	CASSADRADTIYF
TRBV6-5	CASRTGFYEQYF
TRBV7-9	CASSLAAASGEVKYF
TRBV5-1	CASSLTSVQETQYF
TRBV18	CASSGLAGPYNEQFF
TRBV29-1	CSVEGIWGYTF
TRBV5-6	CASRDRVGKLFF
TRBV25-1	CASSKFGQASYEQYF
TRBV4-1	CASSQDPKRMATSYEQYF
TRBV7-9	CASSSKTQSPLTDTQYF
TRBV9	CASSVGADGNTIYF
TRBV5-4	CASSLASGLQETQYF
TRBV29-1	CSVRVGQGDEQFF
TRBV21-1	CASTQQGVDEQYF
TRBV29-1	CSVKGGSNSPLHF
TRBV19	CASRGGTSGSNEQFF
TRBV30	CAWSAGTGKGYSYTF
TRBV28	CASSVGGSEQFF
TRBV5-1	CASSDRTDPRDEQFF
TRBV5-1	CASSLWGPGRNEQFF
TRBV4-1	CASSQADRRDLEKLFF
TRBV7-2	CASSYQAGAHEQFF
TRBV7-9	CASSSQGGERETQYF
TRBV27	CASGSDSNQPQHF
TRBV9	CASSGLGTAYNEQFF
TRBV18	CASSPGDQYGYTF
TRBV10-3	CAISEVRDYNEQFF
TRBV5-6	CASRLTAGGPNTQYF
TRBV5-1	CASSLAPNSYNEQFF